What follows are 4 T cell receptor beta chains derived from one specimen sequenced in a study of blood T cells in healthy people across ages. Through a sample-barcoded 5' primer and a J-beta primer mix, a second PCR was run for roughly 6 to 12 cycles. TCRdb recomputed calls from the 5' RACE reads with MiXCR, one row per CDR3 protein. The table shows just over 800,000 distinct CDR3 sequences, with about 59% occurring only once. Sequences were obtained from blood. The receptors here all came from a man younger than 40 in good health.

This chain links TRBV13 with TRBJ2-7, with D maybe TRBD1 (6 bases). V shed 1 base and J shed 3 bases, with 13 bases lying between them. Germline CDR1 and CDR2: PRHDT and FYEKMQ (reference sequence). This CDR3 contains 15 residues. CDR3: CASSLAQRQVYEQYF. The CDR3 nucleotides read TGTGCCAGCAGCTTAGCCCAAAGACAGGTCTACGAGCAGTACTTC.

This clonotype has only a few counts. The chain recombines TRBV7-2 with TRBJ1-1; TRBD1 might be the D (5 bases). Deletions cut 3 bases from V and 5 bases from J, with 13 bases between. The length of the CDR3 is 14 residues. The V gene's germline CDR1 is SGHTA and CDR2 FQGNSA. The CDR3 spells CASSLGVTGTEAFF. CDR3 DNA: TGTGCCAGCAGCTTGGGGGTCACTGGTACTGAAGCTTTCTTT.

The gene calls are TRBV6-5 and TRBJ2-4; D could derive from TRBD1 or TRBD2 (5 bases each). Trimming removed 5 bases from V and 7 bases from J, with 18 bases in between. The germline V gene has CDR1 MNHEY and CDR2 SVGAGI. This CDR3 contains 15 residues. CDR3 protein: CASSSKSGRSNIQYF. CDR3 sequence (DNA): TGTGCCAGCAGTAGCAAGTCGGGACGGTCGAACATTCAGTACTTC.

CDR3 amino acids: CASSPYSGALSYEQYF. In DNA, the CDR3 is TGTGCCAGCAGTCCCTATAGCGGGGCCCTCTCCTACGAGCAGTACTTC. The V call is TRBV9, the J call TRBJ2-7; 8 bases agree with TRBD2. CDR3 length equals 16 residues. Germline V gives CDR1 SGDLS, CDR2 YYNGEE. With V trimmed by 5 bases and J by 0 bases, 10 bases remained unmatched.